This T cell receptor (beta chain) was recorded in a study of cytomegalovirus exposure and HLA in healthy donors. CDR3 length: 16 amino acids. The germline V gene has CDR1 KGHSH and CDR2 LQKENI. With 4 bases removed from V and 3 bases from J, the gap between germline ends came to 16 bases. PCR used 60 Vbeta primers and 13 Jbeta primers. Here immunoSEQ multiplex PCR was the method, and the copy in TCRdb shows in-frame clones only, minus some. The sample contains approximately 140,000 clones, more than 60% of which appear only once. Sequencing was performed on PBMCs. V and J are TRBV18 and TRBJ2-1, with D tentatively TRBD1 (6 bases). The origin of this receptor is a man in his forties in good health and CMV-seropositive. CDR3 sequence (DNA): TGTGCCAGCTCACGTTCCAATGGGGGCGACTACAATGAGCAGTTCTTC. Amino acid sequence: CASSRSNGGDYNEQFF.